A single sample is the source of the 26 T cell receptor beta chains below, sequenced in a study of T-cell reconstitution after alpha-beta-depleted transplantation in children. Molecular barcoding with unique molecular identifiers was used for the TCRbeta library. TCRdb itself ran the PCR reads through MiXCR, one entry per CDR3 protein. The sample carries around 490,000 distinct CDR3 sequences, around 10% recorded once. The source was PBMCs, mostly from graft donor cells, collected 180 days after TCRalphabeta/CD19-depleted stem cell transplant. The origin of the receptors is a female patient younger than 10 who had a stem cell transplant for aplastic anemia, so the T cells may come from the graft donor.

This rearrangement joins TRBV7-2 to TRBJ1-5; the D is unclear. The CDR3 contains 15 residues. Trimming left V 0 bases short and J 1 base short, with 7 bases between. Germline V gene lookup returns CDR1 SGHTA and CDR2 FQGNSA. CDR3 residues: CASSLAQLSNQPQHF. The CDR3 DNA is TGTGCCAGCAGCTTAGCGCAGCTCAGCAATCAGCCCCAGCATTTT. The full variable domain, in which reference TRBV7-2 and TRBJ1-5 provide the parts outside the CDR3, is GAGVSQSPSNKVTEKGKDVELRCDPISGHTALYWYRQSLGQGLEFLIYFQGNSAPDKSGLPSDRFSAERTGGSVSTLTIQRTQQEDSAVYLCASSLAQLSNQPQHFGDGTRLSIL.

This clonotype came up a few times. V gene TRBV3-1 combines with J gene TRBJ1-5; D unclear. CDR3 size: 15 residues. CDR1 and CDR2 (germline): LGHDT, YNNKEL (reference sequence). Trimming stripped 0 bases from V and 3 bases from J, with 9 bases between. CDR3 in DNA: TGTGCCAGCAGCCAAGAGGGTAGGGTCAATCAGCCCCAGCATTTT. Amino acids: CASSQEGRVNQPQHF.

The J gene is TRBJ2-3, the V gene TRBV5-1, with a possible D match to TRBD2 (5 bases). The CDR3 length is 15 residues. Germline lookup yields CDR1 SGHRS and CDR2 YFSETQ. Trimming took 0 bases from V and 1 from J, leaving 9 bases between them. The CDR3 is CASSLERPRTDTQYF. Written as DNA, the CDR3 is TGCGCCAGCAGCTTGGAGCGGCCTCGCACAGATACGCAGTATTTT.

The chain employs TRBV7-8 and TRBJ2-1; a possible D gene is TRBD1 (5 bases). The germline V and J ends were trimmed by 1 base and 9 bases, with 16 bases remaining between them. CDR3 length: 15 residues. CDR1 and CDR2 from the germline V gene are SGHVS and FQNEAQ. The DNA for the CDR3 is TGTGCCAGCAGCTTAGTTGTCGGACACTTTACTGAGCAGTTCTTC. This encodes CASSLVVGHFTEQFF.

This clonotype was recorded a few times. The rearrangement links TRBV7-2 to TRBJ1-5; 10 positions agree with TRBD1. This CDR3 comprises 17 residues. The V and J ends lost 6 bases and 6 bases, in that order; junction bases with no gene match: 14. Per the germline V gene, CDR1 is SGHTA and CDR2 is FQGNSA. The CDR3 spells CASRSGNNDRGLQPQHF. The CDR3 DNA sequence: TGTGCCAGCAGGTCCGGTAATAACGACAGGGGGCTTCAGCCCCAGCATTTT.

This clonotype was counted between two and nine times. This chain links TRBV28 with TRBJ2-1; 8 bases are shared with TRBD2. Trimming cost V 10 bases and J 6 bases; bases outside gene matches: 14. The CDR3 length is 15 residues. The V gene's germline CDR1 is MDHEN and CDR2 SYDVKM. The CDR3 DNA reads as TGTGCCACCCAATCCGGGAGGGGGTATGGCAATGAGCAGTTCTTC. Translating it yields CATQSGRGYGNEQFF.

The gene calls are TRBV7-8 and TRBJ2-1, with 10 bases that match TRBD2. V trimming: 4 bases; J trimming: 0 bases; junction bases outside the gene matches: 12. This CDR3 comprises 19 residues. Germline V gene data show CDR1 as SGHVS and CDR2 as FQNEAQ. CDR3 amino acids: CASSSPGTSAPYSYNEQFF. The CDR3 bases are TGTGCCAGCAGCTCGCCCGGGACTAGCGCACCCTACTCCTACAATGAGCAGTTCTTC.

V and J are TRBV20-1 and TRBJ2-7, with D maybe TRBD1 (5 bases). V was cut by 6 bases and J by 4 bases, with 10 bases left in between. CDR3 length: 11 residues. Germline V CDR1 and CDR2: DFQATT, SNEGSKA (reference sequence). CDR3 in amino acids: CSADQGYEQYF. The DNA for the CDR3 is TGCAGTGCAGACCAGGGTTACGAGCAGTACTTC.

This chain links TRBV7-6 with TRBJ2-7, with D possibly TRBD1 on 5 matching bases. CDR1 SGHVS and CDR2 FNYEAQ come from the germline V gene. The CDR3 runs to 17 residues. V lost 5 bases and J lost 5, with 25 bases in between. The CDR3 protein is CASSPEGEQALFDEQYF. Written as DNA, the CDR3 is TGTGCCAGCAGCCCGGAAGGAGAACAGGCCCTTTTTGACGAGCAGTACTTC.

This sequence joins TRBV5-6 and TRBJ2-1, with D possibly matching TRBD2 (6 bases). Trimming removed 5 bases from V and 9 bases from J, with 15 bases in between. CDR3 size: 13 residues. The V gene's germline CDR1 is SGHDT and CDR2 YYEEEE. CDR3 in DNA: TGTGCCAGCAGGTCCATGGGGGGAGGTGAGCAGTTCTTC. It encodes CASRSMGGGEQFF.

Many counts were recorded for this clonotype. The CDR3 protein is CATSREGEAYEQYF. In nucleotides, the CDR3 is TGTGCCACCAGCAGAGAAGGCGAGGCCTACGAGCAGTACTTC. The chain recombines TRBV15 with TRBJ2-7; D ambiguous. Germline V gene lookup returns CDR1 LNHNV and CDR2 YYDKDF (reference sequence). This CDR3 is 14 amino acids long. V was shortened by 0 bases and J by 2 bases, with 8 bases between the two germline ends.

The CDR3 DNA reads TGTGCCAGCTCACCGATTAGCCCTGAGCAGTTCTTC. Its translation is CASSPISPEQFF. The chain employs TRBV18 and TRBJ2-1; the D is unclear. The CDR3 contains 12 residues. V lost 3 bases to trimming and J lost 9 bases, with 9 bases between them. Germline V gene data show CDR1 as KGHSH and CDR2 as LQKENI.

CDR3 in amino acids: CASSLSPPQQYF. CDR3 DNA: TGTGCCAGCAGCTTATCCCCCCCGCAGCAGTACTTC. This chain uses TRBV11-3 with TRBJ2-7, with D uncertain. The CDR3 totals 12 residues. The V end was cut by 2 bases, the J end by 8 bases, with 10 bases between. Germline V gene data show CDR1 as SGHNT and CDR2 as YENEEA.

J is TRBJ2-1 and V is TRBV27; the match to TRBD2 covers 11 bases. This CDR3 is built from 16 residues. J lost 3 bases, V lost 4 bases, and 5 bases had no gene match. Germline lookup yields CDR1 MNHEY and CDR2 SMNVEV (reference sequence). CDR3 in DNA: TGTGCCAGCAGTTCCGGGACTAGCGGCTTCTACAATGAGCAGTTCTTC. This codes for CASSSGTSGFYNEQFF.

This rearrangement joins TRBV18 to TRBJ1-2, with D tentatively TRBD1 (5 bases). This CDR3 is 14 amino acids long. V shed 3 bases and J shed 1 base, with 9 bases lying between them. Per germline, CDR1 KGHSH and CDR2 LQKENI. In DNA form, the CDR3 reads TGTGCCAGCTCACCCGGAGGGGATAACTATGGCTACACCTTC. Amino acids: CASSPGGDNYGYTF.

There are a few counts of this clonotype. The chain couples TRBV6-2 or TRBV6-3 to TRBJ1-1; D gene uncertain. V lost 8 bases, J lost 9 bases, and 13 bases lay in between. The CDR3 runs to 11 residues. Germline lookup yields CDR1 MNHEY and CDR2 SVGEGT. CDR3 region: CASSTGRQAFF. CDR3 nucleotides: TGTGCCAGCTCAACTGGGAGGCAAGCTTTCTTT.

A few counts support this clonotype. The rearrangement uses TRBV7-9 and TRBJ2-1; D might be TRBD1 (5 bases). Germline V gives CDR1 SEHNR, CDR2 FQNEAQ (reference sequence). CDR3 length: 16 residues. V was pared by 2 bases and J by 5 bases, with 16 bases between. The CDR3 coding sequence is TGTGCCAGCAGCTTACGAACAGGAACGAATGACAATGAGCAGTTCTTC. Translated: CASSLRTGTNDNEQFF.

The CDR3 is CASSPFGGPGTQYF. Here the CDR3 DNA reads TGTGCCAGCAGCCCCTTTGGAGGCCCAGGGACCCAGTACTTC. The chain carries TRBV7-2 and TRBJ2-5, with D tentatively TRBD2 (5 bases). Germline CDR1 reads SGHTA; CDR2 reads FQGNSA. The length of the CDR3 is 14 residues. V lost 5 bases and J 7 bases, leaving 17 bases between the germline ends.

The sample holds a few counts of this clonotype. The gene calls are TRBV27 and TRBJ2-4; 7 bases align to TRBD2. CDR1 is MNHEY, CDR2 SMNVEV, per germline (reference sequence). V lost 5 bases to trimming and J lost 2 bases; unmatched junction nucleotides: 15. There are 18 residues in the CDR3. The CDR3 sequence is CASSPQVWRENSKNIQYF. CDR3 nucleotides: TGTGCCAGCAGTCCCCAGGTTTGGCGGGAGAATTCCAAAAACATTCAGTACTTC.

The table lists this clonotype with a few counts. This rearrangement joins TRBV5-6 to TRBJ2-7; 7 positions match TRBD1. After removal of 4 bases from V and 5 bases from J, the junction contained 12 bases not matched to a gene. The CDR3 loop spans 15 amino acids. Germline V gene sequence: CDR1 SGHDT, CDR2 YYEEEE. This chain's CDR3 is CASSQAGTVEHEQYV. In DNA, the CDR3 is TGTGCCAGCAGCCAGGCCGGGACAGTCGAACACGAGCAGTACGTC.

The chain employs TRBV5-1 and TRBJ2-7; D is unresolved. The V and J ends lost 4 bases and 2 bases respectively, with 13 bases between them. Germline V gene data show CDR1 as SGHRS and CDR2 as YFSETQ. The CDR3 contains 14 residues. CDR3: CASSLETGPYEQYF. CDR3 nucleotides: TGCGCCAGCAGCCTGGAGACTGGACCCTACGAGCAGTACTTC.

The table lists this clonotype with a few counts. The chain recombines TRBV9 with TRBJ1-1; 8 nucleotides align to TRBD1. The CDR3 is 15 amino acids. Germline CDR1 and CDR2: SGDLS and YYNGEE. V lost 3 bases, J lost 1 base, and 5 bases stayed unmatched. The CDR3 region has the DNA TGTGCCAGCAGCGGAACAGGGGGGGGGAACACTGAAGCTTTCTTT. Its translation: CASSGTGGGNTEAFF.

CDR3 loop: CASSLGTPFYEQYF. CDR3 nucleotide sequence: TGCGCCAGCAGCCTCGGGACTCCTTTCTACGAGCAGTACTTC. J is TRBJ2-7 and V is TRBV4-3; possible D gene TRBD2, 6 bases. The germline gives CDR1 LGHNA, CDR2 YSLEER. Trimming stripped 4 bases from V and 3 bases from J, with 13 bases between. The CDR3 spans 14 residues.

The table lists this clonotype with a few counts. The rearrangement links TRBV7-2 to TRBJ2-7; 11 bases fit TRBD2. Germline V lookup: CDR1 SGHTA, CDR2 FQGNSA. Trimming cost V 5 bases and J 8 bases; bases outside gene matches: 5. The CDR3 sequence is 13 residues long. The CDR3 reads CASSQGLADKQYF. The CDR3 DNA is TGTGCCAGCAGCCAGGGACTAGCGGACAAGCAGTACTTC.

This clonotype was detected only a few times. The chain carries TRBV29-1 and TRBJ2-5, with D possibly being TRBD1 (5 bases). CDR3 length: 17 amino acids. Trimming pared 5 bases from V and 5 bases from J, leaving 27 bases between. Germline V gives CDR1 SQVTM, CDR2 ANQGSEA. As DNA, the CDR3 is TGCAGCGTTCTCCCTCCTTTGGCGGAAGGGGTCGACGAGACCCAGTACTTC. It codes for CSVLPPLAEGVDETQYF.

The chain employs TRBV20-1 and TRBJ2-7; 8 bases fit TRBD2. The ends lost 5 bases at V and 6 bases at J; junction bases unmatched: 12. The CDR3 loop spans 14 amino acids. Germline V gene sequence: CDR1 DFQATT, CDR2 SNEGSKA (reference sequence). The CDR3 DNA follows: TGCAGTGCTCATCTTGGCGGGAGGCCCTCCGAGCAGTACTTC. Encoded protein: CSAHLGGRPSEQYF.